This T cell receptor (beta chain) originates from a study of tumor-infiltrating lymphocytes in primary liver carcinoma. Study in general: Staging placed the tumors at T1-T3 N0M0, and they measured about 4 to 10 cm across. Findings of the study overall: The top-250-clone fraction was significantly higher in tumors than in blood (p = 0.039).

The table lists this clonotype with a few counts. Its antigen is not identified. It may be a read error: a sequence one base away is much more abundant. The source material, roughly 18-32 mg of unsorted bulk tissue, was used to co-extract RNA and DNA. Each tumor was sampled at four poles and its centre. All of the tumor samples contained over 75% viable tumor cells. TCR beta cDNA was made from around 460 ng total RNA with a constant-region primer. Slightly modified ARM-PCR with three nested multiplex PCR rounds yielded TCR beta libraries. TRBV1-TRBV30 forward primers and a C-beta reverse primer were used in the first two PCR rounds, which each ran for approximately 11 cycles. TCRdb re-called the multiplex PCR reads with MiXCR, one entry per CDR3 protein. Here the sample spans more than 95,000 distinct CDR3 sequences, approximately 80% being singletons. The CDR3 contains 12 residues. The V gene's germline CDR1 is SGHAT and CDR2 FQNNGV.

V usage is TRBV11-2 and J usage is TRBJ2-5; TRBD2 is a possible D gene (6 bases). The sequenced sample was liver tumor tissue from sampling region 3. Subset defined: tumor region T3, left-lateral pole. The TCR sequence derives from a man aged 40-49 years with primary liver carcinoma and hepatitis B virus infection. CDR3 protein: CASNLVAGFEYF. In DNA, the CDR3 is TGTGCCAGCAACTTAGTCGCGGGGTTCGAGTACTTC.